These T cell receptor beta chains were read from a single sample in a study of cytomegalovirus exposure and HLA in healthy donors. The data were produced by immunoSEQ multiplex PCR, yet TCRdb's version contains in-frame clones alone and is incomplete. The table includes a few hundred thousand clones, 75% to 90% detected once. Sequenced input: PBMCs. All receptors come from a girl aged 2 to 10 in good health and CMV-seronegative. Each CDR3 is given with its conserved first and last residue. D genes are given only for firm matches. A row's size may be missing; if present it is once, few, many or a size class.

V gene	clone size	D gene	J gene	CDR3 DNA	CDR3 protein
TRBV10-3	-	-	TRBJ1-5	TGTGCCATCAGTCCCAGGGTAGATCTGCCCCAGCATTTT	CAISPRVDLPQHF
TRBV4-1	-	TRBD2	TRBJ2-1	TGCGCCAGCAGCCAAGGGTTACTAGCGGGAGGACGGAATGAGCAGTTCTTC	CASSQGLLAGGRNEQFF
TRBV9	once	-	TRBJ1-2	TGTGCCAGCAGCGCCTGGACACCTATTTTCTATGGCTACACCTTC	CASSAWTPIFYGYTF
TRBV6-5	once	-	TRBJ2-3	TGTGCCAGCATGGGCGACACAGATACGCAGTATTTT	CASMGDTDTQYF
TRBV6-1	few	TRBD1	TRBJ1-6	TGTGCCAGCAGTGAAACCGAGGGGGCCTTCCCCACCCTCCACTTT	CASSETEGAFPTLHF
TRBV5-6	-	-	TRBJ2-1	TGTGCCAGCAGCCGTTCGGCAGGGTATGCGAATGAGCAGTTCTTC	CASSRSAGYANEQFF
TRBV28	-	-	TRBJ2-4	TGTGCCAGCAGTTTGAACGGGAGATGGGCCAAAAACATTCAGTACTTC	CASSLNGRWAKNIQYF
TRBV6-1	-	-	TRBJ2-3	TGTGCCAGCGAAGGATGGACTTCCACAGATACGCAGTATTTT	CASEGWTSTDTQYF
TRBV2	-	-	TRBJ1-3	TGTGCCAGCAGCGAACCGACAGGTACCTCTGGAAACACCATATATTTT	CASSEPTGTSGNTIYF
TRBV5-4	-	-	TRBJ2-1	TGTGCCAGCAGCTTGGCCGGTCCTTTAGGCAGGGCAGCGCCCTTCAATGAGCAGTTCTTC	CASSLAGPLGRAAPFNEQFF
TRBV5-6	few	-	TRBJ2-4	TGTGCCAGCAGCCGAGTCGACTCGAGCAACATTCAGTACTTC	CASSRVDSSNIQYF
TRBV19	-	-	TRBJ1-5	TGTGCCAGTAGTAGGGGGGGGCGGGCGAATCAGCCCCAGCATTTT	CASSRGGRANQPQHF
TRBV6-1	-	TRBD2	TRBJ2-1	TGTGCCAGCAGTAGAGGACTAGCGGGGGCCAATGAGCAGTTCTTC	CASSRGLAGANEQFF
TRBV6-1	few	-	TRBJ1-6	TGTGCCAGCAGTGAACTCCTAGGGAGAAACGAACGCAATTCACCCCTCCACTTT	CASSELLGRNERNSPLHF
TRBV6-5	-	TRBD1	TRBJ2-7	TGTGCCAGCAGTTACTCTGCAGGGGGTGGTTCCTACGAGCAGTACTTC	CASSYSAGGGSYEQYF
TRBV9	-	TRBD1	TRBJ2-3	TGTGCCAGCAGCACCAGGGGGTCGGGCACAGATACGCAGTATTTT	CASSTRGSGTDTQYF